The 9 T cell receptor beta chains in this list originate from one sample, sequenced in a study of OX40 agonist ivuxolimab in advanced cancers. Profiled with immunoSEQ multiplex PCR; TCRdb holds only in-frame clones, not every one. The sample holds approximately 60,000 clones, around 83% seen once. Material: CD4+ or CD8+ T cells sorted from blood, obtained in a trial of the OX40 agonist ivuxolimab. These receptor sequences come from an adult with an advanced solid tumor such as melanoma, head and neck, liver or kidney cancer.

This sequence joins TRBV6-5 and TRBJ2-3; perhaps TRBD2 as D (6 bases). Trimming took 2 bases from V and 6 from J, leaving 9 bases between them. The germline CDR1 and CDR2 sequences are MNHEY and SVGAGI. This CDR3 is built from 13 residues. The CDR3 DNA sequence: TGTGCCAGCAGTTACGGGACTTCGGATACGCAGTATTTT. Encoded protein: CASSYGTSDTQYF.

The rearrangement links TRBV19 to TRBJ1-5; 7 bases are a match to TRBD1. The germline V gene has CDR1 LNHDA and CDR2 SQIVND (reference sequence). The junction had 10 bases not matched to a gene; V was cut back by 7 bases and J by 4 bases. The CDR3 is 15 residues long. In DNA form, the CDR3 reads TGTGCCAGTAACCCGGACAGGAAATATAATCAGCCCCAGCATTTT. Its translation: CASNPDRKYNQPQHF.

This clone has only one observation. V is TRBV6-1 and J is TRBJ1-1, with 8 bases aligning to TRBD1. This CDR3 comprises 14 residues. J was trimmed by 5 bases and V by 8 bases; bases with no gene match: 10. Germline V lookup: CDR1 MNHNS, CDR2 SASEGT. In nucleotides, the CDR3 is TGTGCCAGCCCGACGACAGGGGTAGGAACTGAAGCTTTCTTT. Encoded protein: CASPTTGVGTEAFF.

The chain couples TRBV5-8 to TRBJ2-5; no firm D call. Per germline, CDR1 SGHTS and CDR2 YDEGEE. V was shortened by 0 bases and J by 8 bases, with 5 bases between the two germline ends. The CDR3 sequence is 11 residues long. CDR3 nucleotides: TGTGCCAGCAGCTTGGCCGATACCCAGTACTTC. Its translation is CASSLADTQYF. The full variable domain, its missing parts supplied by reference TRBV5-8 and TRBJ2-5, is EAGVTQSPTHLIKTRGQQATLRCSPISGHTSVYWYQQALGLGLQFLLWYDEGEERNRGNFPPRFSGRQFPNYSSELNVNALELEDSALYLCASSLADTQYFGPGTRLLVL.

The chain has TRBV14 and TRBJ1-5, with unresolved D. CDR1 is SGHDN and CDR2 is FVKESK in the germline V gene. Trimming cost V 0 bases and J 7 bases, with 7 bases left between them. This CDR3 spans 13 amino acids. The DNA of the CDR3 is TGTGCCAGCAGCCAAGATTTAGACCAGCCCCAGCATTTT. Amino acid sequence: CASSQDLDQPQHF.

This chain links TRBV12-5 with TRBJ2-6; D not certain. V lost 3 bases to trimming and J lost 0 bases, with 9 bases between them. CDR1 and CDR2 from the germline V gene are LGHNT and FRNRAP. The CDR3 has 16 amino acids. The CDR3 region has the DNA TGTGCTAGTGGTTTCTTCCTGAGCTCTGGGGCCAACGTCCTGACTTTC. As protein: CASGFFLSSGANVLTF.

The chain uses TRBV18 and TRBJ1-3; D remains unclear. With 6 bases removed from V and 0 bases from J, the gap between germline ends came to 15 bases. The CDR3 has 16 residues. Germline V gene sequence: CDR1 KGHSH, CDR2 LQKENI. The CDR3 bases are TGTGCCAGCTCCCCTGGGATTACAAACTCTGGAAACACCATATATTTT. Amino acid sequence: CASSPGITNSGNTIYF.

This chain uses TRBV7-2 with TRBJ1-3, with D perhaps matching TRBD1 (6 bases). The V end lost 3 bases, the J end lost 4 bases, and 19 bases lay between the germline ends. Germline V gene lookup returns CDR1 SGHTA and CDR2 FQGNSA. The CDR3 consists of 17 residues. CDR3 DNA: TGTGCCAGCAGCTTTACCGGGACACTTGACGCAGGAAACACCATATATTTT. It translates to CASSFTGTLDAGNTIYF.

The CDR3 spells CASSHQASGANVLTF. DNA of the CDR3: TGTGCCAGCAGCCACCAAGCCTCTGGGGCCAACGTCCTGACTTTC. The chain uses TRBV7-3 and TRBJ2-6; D is undetermined. Per the germline V gene, CDR1 is SGHTA and CDR2 is FQGTGA. The V end was cut by 5 bases, the J end by 0 bases, with 8 bases between. The CDR3 has 15 amino acids.